This passage covers 5 T cell receptor beta chains from one sample sequenced in a study of cytomegalovirus exposure and HLA in healthy donors. PCR amplification relied on 60 Vbeta primers (plus 13 Jbeta primers). Clones were sequenced by immunoSEQ multiplex PCR, and TCRdb holds only the in-frame ones, with some missing. The table includes over 150,000 clones, around 80% detected once. The sequenced sample consisted of PBMCs. These receptors were obtained from a woman aged 40 to 50 in good health and CMV-seronegative.

The sample holds a few counts of this clone. The chain combines TRBV7-6 with TRBJ1-5, with D uncertain. The CDR3 spans 13 residues. The germline CDR1 and CDR2 sequences are SGHVS and FNYEAQ. V was trimmed by 0 bases and J by 5 bases, leaving 5 bases between them. In DNA form, the CDR3 reads TGTGCCAGCAGCTTAGCCGAGGATCAGCCCCAGCATTTT. The encoded protein is CASSLAEDQPQHF.

This clone was counted between two and nine times. This chain uses TRBV13 with TRBJ1-4, with D unresolved. Germline V gene sequence: CDR1 PRHDT, CDR2 FYEKMQ (reference sequence). The V and J ends lost 3 bases and 4 bases respectively, with 3 bases between them. The CDR3 has 12 amino acids. The CDR3, as DNA: TGTGCCAGCAGCTTCAATAATGAAAAACTGTTTTTT. Encoded protein: CASSFNNEKLFF. Drawing the rest from reference TRBV13 and TRBJ1-4, the complete variable domain is AAGVIQSPRHLIKEKRETATLKCYPIPRHDTVYWYQQGPGQDPQFLISFYEKMQSDKGSIPDRFSAQQFSDYHSELNMSSLELGDSALYFCASSFNNEKLFFGSGTQLSVL.

The sample holds a few counts of this clone. This chain uses TRBV18 with TRBJ1-5; TRBD1 aligns across 12 bases. The CDR3 spans 15 residues. In germline, CDR1 is KGHSH, CDR2 LQKENI. V shed 4 bases and J 5 bases; nucleotides not matched to a gene: 3. CDR3 DNA sequence: TGTGCCAGCTCACGGGACAGGGGGCTTGATCAGCCCCAGCATTTT. Amino acid sequence: CASSRDRGLDQPQHF. Variable domain in full (rest from reference TRBV18 and TRBJ1-5): NAGVMQNPRHLVRRRGQEARLRCSPMKGHSHVYWYRQLPEEGLKFMVYLQKENIIDESGMPKERFSAEFPKEGPSILRIQQVVRGDSAAYFCASSRDRGLDQPQHFGDGTRLSIL.

Notes on this clone: A junction end diverges from the germline sequence, so it may reflect a read error. This chain links TRBV19 with TRBJ1-1; 8 bases agree with TRBD1. The CDR3 is made up of 16 amino acids. From germline, CDR1 is LNHDA and CDR2 SQIVND (reference sequence). CDR3 DNA: TGTGCCAGGAGTAAGACAGGGGTCGAGGAGAACACTGAAGCTTTCTTT. Its translation: CARSKTGVEENTEAFF.

The V and J genes are TRBV10-3 and TRBJ1-2; TRBD1 might be the D (5 bases). Germline loops: CDR1 ENHRY, CDR2 SYGVKD. Trimming took 2 bases from V and 3 from J, leaving 7 bases between them. CDR3 length: 13 amino acids. The CDR3 is CAISEAGYYGYTF. CDR3 in DNA: TGTGCCATCAGTGAGGCAGGGTACTATGGCTACACCTTC.